These 9 T cell receptor beta chains were sequenced from one sample in a study of blood T cell repertoires in COVID-19. Profiled with immunoSEQ multiplex PCR; TCRdb holds only in-frame clones, not every one. The sample holds 88,000 or so clones, 85% to 90% seen once. The sequenced material came from peripheral blood. Every receptor here comes from a man aged 55 to 69 with acute or convalescent COVID-19.

V and J are TRBV27 and TRBJ2-2, with D possibly TRBD2 on 5 matching bases. Trimming removed 3 bases from V and 8 bases from J, with 10 bases in between. Germline V CDR1 and CDR2: MNHEY, SMNVEV (reference sequence). This CDR3 comprises 13 residues. CDR3 nucleotides: TGTGCCAGCAGTTTGGTGCGGGCTGGGGAGCTGTTTTTT. This translates into CASSLVRAGELFF.

The CDR3 nucleotides are TGTGCCAGCAGCCCCCTCGACAGGGTCGGAGATACGCAGTATTTT. Amino acid sequence: CASSPLDRVGDTQYF. The rearrangement joins TRBV11-2 to TRBJ2-3, with 7 bases lining up with TRBD1. Looked up from germline, CDR1 is SGHAT and CDR2 is FQNNGV. This CDR3 comprises 15 residues. Germline trimming cut 5 bases from V and 5 bases from J; bases unmatched to any gene: 10.

This sequence joins TRBV5-4 and TRBJ2-1; 10 nucleotides line up with TRBD2. With 7 bases clipped from V and 3 bases from J, the junction kept 10 bases outside the gene matches. The germline V gene has CDR1 SGHNT and CDR2 YYREEE (reference sequence). This CDR3 has 16 residues. The CDR3 DNA reads as TGTGCCAGCCGGCGGAGCGGGGGGGCTGTCTACAATGAGCAGTTCTTC. The encoded protein is CASRRSGGAVYNEQFF.

In this sample, this clone turned up once. V usage is TRBV6-4 and J usage is TRBJ2-7, with D possibly TRBD1 on 5 matching bases. The CDR3 consists of 15 residues. V lost 6 bases and J 2 bases, leaving 17 bases between the germline ends. Germline-derived CDR1 and CDR2 are MRHNA and SNTAGT. The CDR3 loop reads CASSPGQGAPYEQYF. CDR3 DNA: TGTGCCAGCAGCCCCGGCCAGGGTGCTCCCTACGAGCAGTACTTC.

This CDR3 is CASSLEASGRAMYRYEQYF. The CDR3 nucleotides are TGCGCCAGCAGCTTGGAGGCTAGCGGGAGGGCCATGTATCGGTACGAGCAGTACTTC. The chain combines TRBV5-1 with TRBJ2-7; TRBD2 matches at 12 bases. V was clipped by 0 bases and J by 4 bases; unmatched bases: 14. The CDR3 is made up of 19 amino acids. Germline-derived CDR1 and CDR2 are SGHRS and YFSETQ.

This chain connects TRBV2 to TRBJ2-7, with D maybe TRBD1 (6 bases). CDR3 length equals 15 residues. V lost 6 bases, J lost 6 bases, and 21 bases lay in between. Germline V gives CDR1 SNHLY, CDR2 FYNNEI. Written as DNA, the CDR3 is TGTGCCAGCAGGCCCCAACAGGGCTTTAATGGCGAGCAGTACTTC. Translation: CASRPQQGFNGEQYF. Complete variable domain (other parts from reference TRBV2 and TRBJ2-7): EPEVTQTPSHQVTQMGQEVILRCVPISNHLYFYWYRQILGQKVEFLVSFYNNEISEKSEIFDDQFSVERPDGSNFTLKIRSTKLEDSAMYFCASRPQQGFNGEQYFGPGTRLTVT.

The chain joins TRBV20-1 to TRBJ1-4; no firm D call. The CDR3 loop spans 14 amino acids. CDR1 DFQATT and CDR2 SNEGSKA come from the germline V gene (reference sequence). Trimming took off 3 bases at V and 0 bases at J, with 8 bases between the two ends. CDR3 loop: CSASVDATNEKLFF. The CDR3, as DNA: TGCAGTGCTAGTGTAGATGCAACTAATGAAAAACTGTTTTTT.

The CDR3 sequence: CASRPTGNPYGYTF. DNA for the CDR3: TGTGCCAGCAGGCCTACAGGGAATCCCTATGGCTACACCTTC. The chain combines TRBV6-5 with TRBJ1-2; the D gene is possibly TRBD1 (6 bases). This CDR3 has 14 amino acids. The V end lost 6 bases, the J end lost 4 bases, and 15 bases lay between the germline ends. The germline CDR1 and CDR2 sequences are MNHEY and SVGAGI.

The V gene is TRBV2, the J gene TRBJ2-5; D is uncertain. The CDR3 is made up of 12 amino acids. The V gene's germline CDR1 is SNHLY and CDR2 FYNNEI. V was clipped by 4 bases and J by 5 bases, with 8 bases between them. The CDR3 coding sequence is TGTGCCAGCAGTGTCGGTTGGGAGACCCAGTACTTC. Translating gives CASSVGWETQYF.